This TCR beta chain emerged from a study of identical twins. CDR1 and CDR2 from the germline V gene are LGHNA and YSLEER. V gave up 1 base and J gave up 6 bases, with 10 bases separating them. The CDR3 has 14 residues. TCRdb re-derived calls from the 5' RACE reads in MiXCR, one entry per CDR3 protein. Of 550,000 to 700,000 distinct CDR3 sequences in the sample, 21% were seen once. These data also featured in a second study, about T cells expressing NK-cell markers.

This rearrangement joins TRBV4-3 to TRBJ2-1; D ambiguous. The sequencing input was PBMCs. The clonotype comes from a woman in her late teens or twenties in good health. CDR3 loop: CASSQVDLANEQFF. The CDR3 DNA reads as TGCGCCAGCAGCCAAGTAGATTTGGCCAATGAGCAGTTCTTC.